These T cell receptor beta chains were read from a single sample in a study of identifying expanded T cells in peripheral blood. Profiling relied on immunoSEQ multiplex PCR, and the TCRdb table lists in-frame clones only, not all of them. The repertoire consists of approximately 90,000 clones, with about 85% occurring once and the leading ten covering around 4.5%. The material sequenced was blood. The receptors were gathered from a person aged 18-69 years in good health. CDR3s include the opening cysteine and the closing phenylalanine or tryptophan. The order of the fields is D gene, J gene, V gene, CDR3 DNA, CDR3 protein. A D gene is named only where the DNA matches it firmly.

D: TRBD1; J: TRBJ2-7; V: TRBV2; DNA: TGTGCCAGCAGAGGGCCCGGGACAGGGGCCCATTACGAGCAGTACTTC; CDR3: CASRGPGTGAHYEQYF
D: TRBD1; J: TRBJ1-2; V: TRBV4-1; DNA: TGCGCCAGCAGCTCCTTGTGGGGCAGGGGGGACTATGGCTACACCTTC; CDR3: CASSSLWGRGDYGYTF
D: TRBD1; J: TRBJ1-4; V: TRBV9; DNA: TGTGCCAGCAGCGCCGGACAGGAGGGGGAGAAACTGTTTTTT; CDR3: CASSAGQEGEKLFF
D: -; J: TRBJ1-5; V: TRBV5-1; DNA: TGCGCCAGCAGACTGGACCCCTCTAGCAATCAGCCCCAGCATTTT; CDR3: CASRLDPSSNQPQHF
D: -; J: TRBJ1-2; V: TRBV4-1; DNA: TGCGCCAGCAGCCAGACTGATGTTGGGGCTATGTATGGCTACACCTTC; CDR3: CASSQTDVGAMYGYTF
D: TRBD2; J: TRBJ2-3; V: TRBV7-2; DNA: TGTGCCAGCAGCCCTAGCGGGTTACACACAGATACGCAGTATTTT; CDR3: CASSPSGLHTDTQYF
D: -; J: TRBJ1-3; V: TRBV4-3; DNA: TGCGCCAGCAGCCAAGGGGTCGATAGGTCTGGAAACACCATATATTTT; CDR3: CASSQGVDRSGNTIYF
D: -; J: TRBJ2-3; V: TRBV5-1; DNA: TGCGCCAGCAGGCAACTAGGCAGGGTAGGCGATACGCAGTATTTT; CDR3: CASRQLGRVGDTQYF
D: -; J: TRBJ2-1; V: TRBV15; DNA: TGTGCCACCAGCAGAGATCGGGGCTACAGGAATGAGCAGTTCTTC; CDR3: CATSRDRGYRNEQFF
D: -; J: TRBJ1-2; V: TRBV5-6; DNA: TGTGCCAGCAGCTTCCGGGCCTCTCTAACTGGAAGCGGCTACACCTTC; CDR3: CASSFRASLTGSGYTF
D: -; J: TRBJ2-3; V: TRBV11-2; DNA: TGTGCCAGCAGCGCATACACAGATACGCAGTATTTT; CDR3: CASSAYTDTQYF
D: -; J: TRBJ1-6; V: TRBV4-1; DNA: TGCGCCAGCAGCCAAGAGCCTACAGAGAGAGTCTATAATTCACCCCTCCACTTT; CDR3: CASSQEPTERVYNSPLHF
D: TRBD2; J: TRBJ2-5; V: TRBV2; DNA: TGTGCCAGCATCGGCGGGGGGTCGGTAGAGACCCAGTACTTC; CDR3: CASIGGGSVETQYF
D: TRBD2; J: TRBJ2-5; V: TRBV5-8; DNA: TGTGCCAGCAGCTTCTCGGGGGGACGGGGAGAGACCCAGTACTTC; CDR3: CASSFSGGRGETQYF
D: -; J: TRBJ1-3; V: TRBV30; DNA: TGTGCCTGGAGTGTGGTTAACTCTGGAAACACCATATATTTT; CDR3: CAWSVVNSGNTIYF
D: -; J: TRBJ2-5; V: TRBV19; DNA: TGTGCCAGTAGTGTGGGGCAGTATGAGACCCAGTACTTC; CDR3: CASSVGQYETQYF
D: -; J: TRBJ2-2; V: TRBV5-1; DNA: TGCGCCAGCAGCTTGGGAAACACCGGGGAGCTGTTTTTT; CDR3: CASSLGNTGELFF
D: -; J: TRBJ1-3; V: TRBV6-5; DNA: TGTGCCAGCAGTTACGATGGTAGGGGAAACACCATATATTTT; CDR3: CASSYDGRGNTIYF
D: TRBD1; J: TRBJ1-2; V: TRBV5-4; DNA: TGTGCCAGCAGCCCTCCGACAGGGCTTTTGGTGGGTAGTAGTGGAGGCTACACCTTC; CDR3: CASSPPTGLLVGSSGGYTF
D: -; J: TRBJ1-2; V: TRBV6-6; DNA: TGTGCCAGCACTTTAGACAGGCAAAACTATGGCTACACCTTC; CDR3: CASTLDRQNYGYTF
D: -; J: TRBJ1-2; V: TRBV6-1; DNA: TGTGCCATCAGTGAACGACCTTCTCCTAACTATGGCTACACCTTC; CDR3: CAISERPSPNYGYTF
D: -; J: TRBJ1-4; V: TRBV19; DNA: TGTGCCAGTAGTATGATGACAGCGGCTGGTGAAAAACTGTTTTTT; CDR3: CASSMMTAAGEKLFF
D: -; J: TRBJ2-7; V: TRBV29-1; DNA: TGCAGCGTTGGGCACTCCCTATCCTACGAGCAGTACTTC; CDR3: CSVGHSLSYEQYF
D: -; J: TRBJ2-1; V: TRBV9; DNA: TGTGCCAGCAGCGTAGCGGGGGCCCCCTACAATGAGCAGTTCTTC; CDR3: CASSVAGAPYNEQFF
D: -; J: TRBJ2-5; V: TRBV7-6; DNA: TGTGCCAGCAGCTTGCGGGGGCTCCAAGAGACCCAGTACTTC; CDR3: CASSLRGLQETQYF
D: -; J: TRBJ1-6; V: TRBV5-6; DNA: TGTGCCAGCAGCTTGGTGGGTAGGGGGTTCAATTCACCCCTCCACTTT; CDR3: CASSLVGRGFNSPLHF